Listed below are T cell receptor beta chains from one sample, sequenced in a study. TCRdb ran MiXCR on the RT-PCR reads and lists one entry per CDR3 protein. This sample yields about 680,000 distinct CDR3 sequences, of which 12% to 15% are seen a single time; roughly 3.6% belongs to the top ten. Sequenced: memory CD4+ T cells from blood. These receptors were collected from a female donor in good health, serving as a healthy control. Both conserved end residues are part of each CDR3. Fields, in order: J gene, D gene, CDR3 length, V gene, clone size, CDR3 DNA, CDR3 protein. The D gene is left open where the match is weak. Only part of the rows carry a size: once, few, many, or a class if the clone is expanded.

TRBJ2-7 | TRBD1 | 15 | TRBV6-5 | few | TGTGCCAGCAGCGAGACGACAGGGGGCGGGTACGAGCAGTACTTC | CASSETTGGGYEQYF
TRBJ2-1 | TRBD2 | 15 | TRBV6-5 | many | TGTGCCAGCAAGGCTAGCGGGAATTCCTACAATGAGCAGTTCTTC | CASKASGNSYNEQFF
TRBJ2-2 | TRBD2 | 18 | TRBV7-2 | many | TGTGCCAGCAGCTTAGGCCTCCCCGGGACTAGCGGGAGCGGGGAGCTGTTTTTT | CASSLGLPGTSGSGELFF
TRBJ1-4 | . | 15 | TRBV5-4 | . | TGTGCCAGCAGCAACCAGGGTGCGGGTAATGAAAAACTGTTTTTT | CASSNQGAGNEKLFF
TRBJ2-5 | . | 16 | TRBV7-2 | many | TGTGCCAGCAGCTTAGTGCAGGGGCAGTCTTGGGAGACCCAGTACTTC | CASSLVQGQSWETQYF
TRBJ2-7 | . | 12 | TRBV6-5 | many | TGTGCCAGCAGTGGAAATTCCTACGAGCAGTACTTC | CASSGNSYEQYF
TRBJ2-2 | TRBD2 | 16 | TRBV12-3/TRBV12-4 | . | TGTGCCAGCAGTATCTATAGCGGGAGTAAAACCGGGGAGCTGTTTTTT | CASSIYSGSKTGELFF
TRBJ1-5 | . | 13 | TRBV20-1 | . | TGCAGTAGCAGGGAATGGAGCAATCAGCCCCAGCATTTT | CSSREWSNQPQHF
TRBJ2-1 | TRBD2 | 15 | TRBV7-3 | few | TGTGCCAGCAGCTTAACTCGGACTAGCACGAAAGAGCAGTTCTTC | CASSLTRTSTKEQFF
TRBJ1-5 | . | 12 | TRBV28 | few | TGTGCCAGCACCCCTACGGATCAGCCCCAGCATTTT | CASTPTDQPQHF
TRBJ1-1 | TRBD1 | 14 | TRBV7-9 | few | TGTGCCAGCGGAAGACAGGGGGGGAGCACTGAAGCTTTCTTT | CASGRQGGSTEAFF
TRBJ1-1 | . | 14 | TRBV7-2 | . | TGTGCCAGCAGCTTAGGGCCTGGTCCGGGTGAAGCTTTCTTT | CASSLGPGPGEAFF
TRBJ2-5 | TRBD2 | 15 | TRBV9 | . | TGTGCCAGCAGCGTATGGGGAAGCGGGGGAGAGACCCAGTACTTC | CASSVWGSGGETQYF
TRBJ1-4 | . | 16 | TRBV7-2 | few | TGTGCCAGCAGCTACCCCCTTGGGTTGGCTAATGAAAAACTGTTTTTT | CASSYPLGLANEKLFF
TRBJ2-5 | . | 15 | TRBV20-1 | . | TGCAGTGCTAGAGATCGGGCACTAGTAGCGGAGACCCAGTACTTC | CSARDRALVAETQYF
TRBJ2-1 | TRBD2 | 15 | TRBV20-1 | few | TGCAGTGCTTTGTCTCGCGGGAGCTTATCCAATGAGCAGTTCTTC | CSALSRGSLSNEQFF
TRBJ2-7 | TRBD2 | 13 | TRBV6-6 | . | TGTGCCAGCAGTTACCCCGGGACTAGCGACCAGTACTTC | CASSYPGTSDQYF
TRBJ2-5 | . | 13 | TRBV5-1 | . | TGCGCCAGCAGCGGCGGGCCAGGAGAGACCCAGTACTTC | CASSGGPGETQYF
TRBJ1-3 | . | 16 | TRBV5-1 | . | TGCGCCAGCAGCTTGGGAGTAGGAGGACCTGGAAACACCATATATTTT | CASSLGVGGPGNTIYF
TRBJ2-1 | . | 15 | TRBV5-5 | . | TGTGCCAGCAGCAGGGATGCTTCCGTCGGGTGGGAGCAGTTCTTC | CASSRDASVGWEQFF
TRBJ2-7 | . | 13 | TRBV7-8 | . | TGTGCCAGCAGCTTCGCGCAATCCTACGAGCAGTACTTC | CASSFAQSYEQYF
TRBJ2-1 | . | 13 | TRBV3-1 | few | TGTGCCAGCAGCCGGCGGGACAACAATGAGCAGTTCTTC | CASSRRDNNEQFF
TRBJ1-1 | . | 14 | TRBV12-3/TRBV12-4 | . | TGTGCCAGCAGTTTGCGCGGCGGGATCACTGAAGCTTTCTTT | CASSLRGGITEAFF
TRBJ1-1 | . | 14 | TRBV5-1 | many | TGTGCCAGCAGCTTACAGGGTACAAACACTGAAGCTTTCTTT | CASSLQGTNTEAFF